These 27 T cell receptor beta chains were sequenced from one sample in a study of CD8+ T cells in alopecia areata. RNA extraction was followed by reverse transcription into cDNA, which acted as the sequencing template. Method: immunoSEQ multiplex PCR; TCRdb's copy keeps in-frame clones and lacks some. The sample has around 160,000 clones, roughly 44% seen once. Sequenced input: CD4+ T cells sorted from blood. These receptors all stem from a human donor with alopecia areata.

This chain uses TRBV29-1 with TRBJ2-1, with 7 bases lining up with TRBD2. This CDR3 comprises 14 residues. CDR1 and CDR2 (germline): SQVTM, ANQGSEA. V was clipped by 4 bases and J by 7 bases; unmatched bases: 10. This CDR3 is CSVGWGGSGNEQFF. The CDR3 DNA follows: TGCAGCGTTGGATGGGGGGGGAGTGGGAATGAGCAGTTCTTC.

Only a few counts were recorded for this clone. The gene calls are TRBV19 and TRBJ2-3, with 10 bases lining up with TRBD2. The V and J ends lost 5 bases and 3 bases, in that order; junction bases with no gene match: 8. The CDR3 is 16 residues long. CDR1 and CDR2 (germline): LNHDA, SQIVND (reference sequence). The CDR3 protein is CASSPKAGGPTDTQYF. As DNA, the CDR3 is TGTGCCAGTAGTCCGAAAGCGGGAGGGCCAACAGATACGCAGTATTTT.

The chain links TRBV5-1 to TRBJ1-1, with 9 bases lining up with TRBD1. This CDR3 is 16 amino acids long. Germline V lookup: CDR1 SGHRS, CDR2 YFSETQ. V was pared by 4 bases and J by 0 bases, with 7 bases of the junction left unmatched. In DNA form, the CDR3 reads TGCGCCAGCAGCCCCTTACAGGGGGCGGTGAACACTGAAGCTTTCTTT. Residues: CASSPLQGAVNTEAFF.

The rearrangement links TRBV6-6 to TRBJ2-7; 7 bases are shared with TRBD1. Germline-derived CDR1 and CDR2 are MNHNY and SVGAGI (reference sequence). The V gene end was trimmed by 3 bases and the J gene end by 2 bases; junction bases not matched to a gene: 7. The CDR3 loop spans 15 amino acids. CDR3 nucleotides: TGTGCCAGCAGTTATCCAGACAGGGCAACCTACGAGCAGTACTTC. Encoded protein: CASSYPDRATYEQYF.

This clone was seen more than once but under ten times. V and J are TRBV19 and TRBJ1-2, with D tentatively TRBD1 (6 bases). CDR3 length equals 15 residues. From germline, CDR1 is LNHDA and CDR2 SQIVND (reference sequence). The germline V and J ends were trimmed by 5 bases and 2 bases, with 15 bases remaining between them. CDR3 region: CASSVSGTKNYGYTF. The CDR3 region has the DNA TGTGCCAGTAGTGTATCCGGGACAAAAAACTATGGCTACACCTTC.

V and J are TRBV5-1 and TRBJ1-2; maybe TRBD1 (6 bases). The CDR3 has 14 amino acids. Germline loops: CDR1 SGHRS, CDR2 YFSETQ. Trimming shortened V by 0 bases and J by 4 bases, and 10 bases separated the two germline ends. CDR3 residues: CASSLGGQSYGYTF. In DNA, the CDR3 is TGCGCCAGCAGCTTGGGAGGACAGTCCTATGGCTACACCTTC.

The chain carries TRBV5-1 and TRBJ2-5, with D unclear. The germline CDR1 and CDR2 sequences are SGHRS and YFSETQ. The CDR3 is 13 residues long. Between the trimmed V and J ends, which lost 0 bases and 3 bases, there was a span of 6 bases. CDR3 sequence: CASSLGGEETQYF. The DNA for the CDR3 is TGCGCCAGCAGCTTGGGTGGCGAAGAGACCCAGTACTTC.

The chain joins TRBV4-1 to TRBJ1-1; possibly TRBD1 for D (5 bases). Germline values: CDR1 MGHRA, CDR2 YSYEKL. Trimming removed 3 bases from V and 9 bases from J, with 20 bases in between. The length of the CDR3 is 15 residues. CDR3 protein: CASSQGTFSDLQAFF. The CDR3 DNA follows: TGCGCCAGCAGCCAGGGGACCTTTTCTGACCTACAAGCTTTCTTT.

The V gene is TRBV4-1, the J gene TRBJ1-5, with D possibly TRBD1 on 5 matching bases. In germline, CDR1 is MGHRA, CDR2 YSYEKL. Trimming took off 0 bases at V and 4 bases at J, with 10 bases between the two ends. The CDR3 loop spans 15 amino acids. CDR3 DNA: TGCGCCAGCAGCCAAGAGGGGCCTACGAATCAGCCCCAGCATTTT. Encoded protein: CASSQEGPTNQPQHF.

In this sample, this clone turned up once. The gene calls are TRBV5-1 and TRBJ2-5, with D uncertain. The CDR3 covers 15 residues. Trimming left V 4 bases short and J 5 bases short, with 18 bases between. Germline CDR1 and CDR2: SGHRS and YFSETQ. The CDR3 protein is CASSTDGIPTETQYF. CDR3 coding DNA: TGCGCCAGCAGCACGGATGGAATTCCAACGGAGACCCAGTACTTC.

J is TRBJ2-1 and V is TRBV2; 9 bases match TRBD2. This CDR3 has 14 residues. After removal of 10 bases from V and 8 bases from J, the junction contained 12 bases not matched to a gene. Germline values: CDR1 SNHLY, CDR2 FYNNEI. This chain's CDR3 is CATPAGGNVDEQFF. DNA for the CDR3: TGTGCCACCCCAGCGGGAGGAAACGTCGATGAGCAGTTCTTC.

The V gene is TRBV28, the J gene TRBJ2-7; TRBD2 agrees at 8 bases. Germline V gives CDR1 MDHEN, CDR2 SYDVKM. Germline trimming cut 4 bases from V and 6 bases from J; bases unmatched to any gene: 8. CDR3 size: 14 residues. CDR3 DNA sequence: TGTGCCAGCAGTTCCGCCGGGACTAGGGTCGAGCAGTACTTC. Its translation: CASSSAGTRVEQYF. The whole variable domain, filled in from reference TRBV28 and TRBJ2-7, reads DVKVTQSSRYLVKRTGEKVFLECVQDMDHENMFWYRQDPGLGLRLIYFSYDVKMKEKGDIPEGYSVSREKKERFSLILESASTNQTSMYLCASSSAGTRVEQYFGPGTRLTVT.

J is TRBJ1-2 and V is TRBV28; 9 bases are shared with TRBD1. This CDR3 has 15 amino acids. The germline V gene has CDR1 MDHEN and CDR2 SYDVKM. V shed 5 bases and J 4 bases; nucleotides not matched to a gene: 8. The CDR3 nucleotides read TGTGCCAGCAGTCCAGGGACAGGGAGAACCTATGGCTACACCTTC. It translates to CASSPGTGRTYGYTF.

This chain uses TRBV29-1 with TRBJ2-3; 8 nucleotides line up with TRBD2. With V trimmed by 2 bases and J by 3 bases, 4 bases remained unmatched. Germline V gene lookup returns CDR1 SQVTM and CDR2 ANQGSEA. CDR3 length: 14 amino acids. This CDR3 is CSVERVAGTDTQYF. The CDR3 DNA sequence: TGCAGCGTTGAACGAGTAGCGGGGACAGATACGCAGTATTTT.

The V call is TRBV30, the J call TRBJ1-1, with D possibly being TRBD1 (6 bases). V lost 8 bases to trimming and J lost 5 bases, with 15 bases between them. The length of the CDR3 is 12 residues. Germline V gene data show CDR1 as GTSNPN and CDR2 as SVGIG (reference sequence). CDR3 nucleotides: TGTGCCCTAAAGAAGGGGGAAACTGAAGCTTTCTTT. Its protein is CALKKGETEAFF.

This clone was counted a few times. The chain combines TRBV9 with TRBJ1-4; 10 bases map to TRBD1. Germline V gene data show CDR1 as SGDLS and CDR2 as YYNGEE. This CDR3 contains 14 residues. V lost 2 bases and J lost 11; bases outside the gene matches: 6. CDR3 residues: CASSVGQGKEKLFF. CDR3 DNA sequence: TGTGCCAGCAGCGTGGGACAGGGGAAAGAGAAACTGTTTTTT.

This chain links TRBV5-1 with TRBJ1-2; D remains unclear. The germline gives CDR1 SGHRS, CDR2 YFSETQ. V was clipped by 5 bases and J by 1 base, with 9 bases between them. The CDR3 runs 13 residues. The DNA for the CDR3 is TGCGCCAGCAGACCCCAGGATAACTATGGCTACACCTTC. It translates to CASRPQDNYGYTF.

The J gene is TRBJ2-7, the V gene TRBV7-8; D remains unclear. The V and J ends lost 5 bases and 6 bases respectively, with 11 bases between them. CDR1 is SGHVS and CDR2 is FQNEAQ in the germline V gene. The CDR3 consists of 12 residues. The CDR3 sequence: CASSLGLGEQYF. CDR3 DNA: TGTGCCAGCAGCCTTGGTCTAGGCGAGCAGTACTTC.

This clone was observed a few times. The chain joins TRBV27 to TRBJ2-3; no definite D call. V lost 9 bases, J lost 5 bases, and 6 bases lay in between. Germline CDR1 is MNHEY and CDR2 is SMNVEV (reference sequence). The CDR3 has 10 residues. The CDR3 loop reads CAREGDTQYF. The CDR3 nucleotides read TGTGCCAGGGAAGGAGATACGCAGTATTTT.

The chain employs TRBV4-1 and TRBJ2-3; 8 bases fit TRBD2. This CDR3 is built from 16 residues. Germline V gene sequence: CDR1 MGHRA, CDR2 YSYEKL. Germline trimming cut 3 bases from V and 4 bases from J; bases unmatched to any gene: 9. This chain's CDR3 is CASSQEAGGGPDTQYF. The DNA for the CDR3 is TGCGCCAGCAGCCAGGAGGCGGGAGGAGGGCCAGATACGCAGTATTTT.

The rearrangement joins TRBV30 to TRBJ2-7; 10 bases fit TRBD2. Germline loops: CDR1 GTSNPN, CDR2 SVGIG (reference sequence). Trimming removed 1 base from V and 1 base from J; junction bases left unmatched: 4. The CDR3 extends over 15 amino acids. CDR3 sequence: CAWSGIAGGSYEQYF. CDR3 coding DNA: TGTGCCTGGAGTGGGATAGCGGGGGGATCCTACGAGCAGTACTTC.

Here the CDR3 DNA reads TGCGCCAGCAGGACAGGCTCCATGAACACTGAAGCTTTCTTT. Its protein is CASRTGSMNTEAFF. This sequence joins TRBV5-1 and TRBJ1-1; D is possibly TRBD1 (6 bases). Trimming took off 5 bases at V and 0 bases at J, with 11 bases between the two ends. Per the germline V gene, CDR1 is SGHRS and CDR2 is YFSETQ. CDR3 size: 14 residues.

The V gene is TRBV6-6, the J gene TRBJ2-7; possible D gene TRBD2, 5 bases. The germline CDR1 and CDR2 sequences are MNHNY and SVGAGI (reference sequence). The CDR3 loop spans 12 amino acids. V was shortened by 4 bases and J by 3 bases, with 7 bases between the two germline ends. CDR3 loop: CASSSGDYEQYF. Written as DNA, the CDR3 is TGTGCCAGCAGTTCCGGGGACTACGAGCAGTACTTC.

This clone has more than one count but fewer than ten. The V call is TRBV7-2, the J call TRBJ2-4; 9 nucleotides match TRBD1. The CDR3 extends over 14 amino acids. The trim removed 0 bases at V and 6 bases at J, leaving 0 bases unmatched. Germline V CDR1 and CDR2: SGHTA, FQGNSA. CDR3 protein: CASSLADRGNIQYF. The CDR3 coding sequence is TGTGCCAGCAGCTTAGCGGACAGGGGAAACATTCAGTACTTC.

This CDR3 reads CSVEEPDRGQTDTQYF. For the CDR3, the DNA is TGCAGCGTTGAAGAGCCGGACAGGGGGCAGACAGATACGCAGTATTTT. The V gene is TRBV29-1, the J gene TRBJ2-3, with 11 bases matching TRBD1. After removal of 0 bases from V and 3 bases from J, the junction contained 5 bases not matched to a gene. CDR3 size: 16 residues. From germline, CDR1 is SQVTM and CDR2 ANQGSEA.

This clone was seen only a few times. The chain carries TRBV29-1 and TRBJ2-1; tentative D call: TRBD2 (6 bases). There are 14 residues in the CDR3. Trimming pared 4 bases from V and 0 bases from J, leaving 10 bases between. CDR1 and CDR2 (germline): SQVTM, ANQGSEA. CDR3 DNA sequence: TGCAGCGTTGGGGTCGGGAGCTCCTACAATGAGCAGTTCTTC. It is translated as CSVGVGSSYNEQFF.

V gene TRBV20-1 combines with J gene TRBJ2-7, with D possibly matching TRBD2 (5 bases). Germline values: CDR1 DFQATT, CDR2 SNEGSKA (reference sequence). This CDR3 has 11 amino acids. The germline V and J ends were trimmed by 2 bases and 6 bases, with 8 bases remaining between them. The CDR3 coding sequence is TGCAGTGCTAGACCCCTAGCCGAGCAGTACTTC. As protein: CSARPLAEQYF.